A single sample gave rise to the 11 T cell receptor beta chains below, sequenced in a study of T cells after yellow fever vaccination. Using its own MiXCR run on the 5' RACE reads, TCRdb lists one record per CDR3 protein. Seen here are approximately 240,000 distinct CDR3 sequences, about 3.5% observed once, and the top ten hold around 19%. The sequencing here drew on PBMCs, taken 15 days after the yellow fever booster vaccination. These receptors all stem from a man aged 18-30 years who received the YFV17D yellow fever vaccine.

This clonotype was counted at least ten times. V gene TRBV6-6 combines with J gene TRBJ2-7; maybe TRBD1 (6 bases). V was clipped by 0 bases and J by 0 bases, with 9 bases between them. The CDR3 is 15 amino acids. Germline values: CDR1 MNHNY, CDR2 SVGAGI (reference sequence). This CDR3 reads CASSYSTQGSYEQYF. CDR3 nucleotides: TGTGCCAGCAGTTACTCGACACAGGGCTCCTACGAGCAGTACTTC.

There are many counts of this clonotype. The rearrangement joins TRBV15 to TRBJ2-3; D is ambiguous. V lost 1 base, J lost 4 bases, and 3 bases lay in between. Germline values: CDR1 LNHNV, CDR2 YYDKDF (reference sequence). The CDR3 has 12 residues. CDR3: CATSRVSDTQYF. The CDR3, as DNA: TGTGCCACCAGCAGAGTGTCAGATACGCAGTATTTT.

This clonotype was found many times. CDR3 DNA sequence: TGTGCCAGCAGCCGAAGCGGGGGACCAGGAAAAGTTTACAATGAGCAGTTCTTC. This encodes CASSRSGGPGKVYNEQFF. The chain joins TRBV12-3 or TRBV12-4 to TRBJ2-1, with TRBD2 identical over 8 bases. Losses at the gene ends were 6 bases for V and 4 bases for J; bases not matched to a gene: 17. CDR3 length: 18 residues.

This clonotype occurred many times. This chain connects TRBV6-1 to TRBJ1-5, with unresolved D. CDR3 size: 15 residues. The germline V gene has CDR1 MNHNS and CDR2 SASEGT. Deletions cut 4 bases from V and 4 bases from J, with 14 bases between. The CDR3 loop is CASSVVRIRNQPQHF. CDR3 in DNA: TGTGCCAGCAGTGTCGTCCGTATACGAAATCAGCCCCAGCATTTT.

This clonotype has a count of ten or more. The chain employs TRBV7-6 and TRBJ2-5, with D tentatively TRBD1 (6 bases). This CDR3 is built from 14 residues. CDR1 is SGHVS, CDR2 FNYEAQ, per germline. Trimming pared 5 bases from V and 5 bases from J, leaving 15 bases between. As DNA, the CDR3 is TGTGCCAGCAGCAGACGACAGGTACTGGAGACCCAGTACTTC. This codes for CASSRRQVLETQYF.

In this sample, this clonotype turned up many times. The chain links TRBV29-1 to TRBJ2-2; a weak D match, TRBD2 (5 bases). The CDR3 sequence is 11 residues long. Germline V gene sequence: CDR1 SQVTM, CDR2 ANQGSEA. Trimming stripped 3 bases from V and 6 bases from J, with 5 bases between. The CDR3, as DNA: TGCAGCGTTGAGCGGGCCGGGGAGCTGTTTTTT. This gives the protein CSVERAGELFF.

The sample holds many counts of this clonotype. The J gene is TRBJ2-3, the V gene TRBV4-1; D ambiguous. CDR1 and CDR2 from the germline V gene are MGHRA and YSYEKL. V lost 2 bases and J lost 8, with 8 bases in between. This CDR3 has 12 amino acids. CDR3 sequence (DNA): TGCGCCAGCAGCCAAATGCTCGGTACGCAGTATTTT. Translated: CASSQMLGTQYF.

The table lists this clonotype with many counts. The CDR3 protein is CASSFRGQGHSGANVLTF. The CDR3 region has the DNA TGCGCCAGCAGCTTTCGTGGACAGGGCCACTCTGGGGCCAACGTCCTGACTTTC. The V call is TRBV5-1, the J call TRBJ2-6; 8 nucleotides align to TRBD1. J lost 0 bases, V lost 2 bases, and 7 bases had no gene match. This CDR3 comprises 18 residues. The germline gives CDR1 SGHRS, CDR2 YFSETQ.

This clonotype was seen many times. The CDR3, as DNA: TGTGCCAGCAGTCTCTACTGGAACACTGAAGCTTTCTTT. It is translated as CASSLYWNTEAFF. J is TRBJ1-1 and V is TRBV6-4; D not certain. The CDR3 has 13 residues. CDR1 MRHNA and CDR2 SNTAGT come from the germline V gene. With 5 bases removed from V and 1 base from J, the gap between germline ends came to 8 bases.

This clonotype was detected ten times or more. The chain combines TRBV5-1 with TRBJ2-5; D remains ambiguous. V was clipped by 0 bases and J by 1 base, with 10 bases between them. Germline V gene sequence: CDR1 SGHRS, CDR2 YFSETQ. The CDR3 sequence is 15 residues long. As DNA, the CDR3 is TGCGCCAGCAGCTTGGGTTTGGCTACCCAAGAGACCCAGTACTTC. This sequence encodes CASSLGLATQETQYF.

This clonotype was recorded at least ten times. The chain employs TRBV6-5 and TRBJ1-2, with D possibly being TRBD1 (6 bases). CDR1 is MNHEY and CDR2 is SVGAGI in the germline V gene. V was trimmed by 6 bases and J by 4 bases, leaving 12 bases between them. The CDR3 is 13 amino acids. In nucleotides, the CDR3 is TGTGCCAGCAGAACCACAGGGTCCTATGGCTACACCTTC. It specifies CASRTTGSYGYTF.